These 26 T cell receptor beta chains were sequenced from one sample in a study of blood T cell repertoires in COVID-19. TCRdb keeps only in-frame clones here, not all; method: immunoSEQ multiplex PCR. The sample has 250,000 to 350,000 clones; roughly 88% are singletons. Material for sequencing was peripheral blood. These receptors were obtained from a woman in her twenties or thirties with active or convalescent COVID-19.

The chain employs TRBV24-1 and TRBJ1-1; the D gene is possibly TRBD1 (5 bases). The V end lost 12 bases, the J end lost 2 bases, and 18 bases lay between the germline ends. This CDR3 region has 14 residues. The germline CDR1 and CDR2 sequences are KGHDR and SFDVKD. This CDR3 is CAAGPAGVNTEAFF. CDR3 DNA: TGTGCCGCCGGCCCGGCGGGGGTTAACACTGAAGCTTTCTTT.

The chain carries TRBV4-1 and TRBJ2-4; D unresolved. Trimming removed 0 bases from V and 3 bases from J, with 6 bases in between. There are 14 residues in the CDR3. Looked up from germline, CDR1 is MGHRA and CDR2 is YSYEKL. The CDR3 spells CASSQDNSKNIQYF. In DNA, the CDR3 is TGCGCCAGCAGCCAAGATAACAGCAAAAACATTCAGTACTTC.

Here the CDR3 reads CASTPSGRGAQYF. For the CDR3, the DNA is TGTGCCAGCACTCCCTCAGGTCGGGGAGCCCAGTACTTC. The chain recombines TRBV6-5 with TRBJ2-5, with a possible D match to TRBD2 (5 bases). From germline, CDR1 is MNHEY and CDR2 SVGAGI. The V end lost 7 bases, the J end lost 9 bases, and 18 bases lay between the germline ends. The CDR3 runs 13 residues.

A single count supports this clone. The chain has TRBV5-1 and TRBJ1-3, with a tentative D call TRBD1 (5 bases). V was clipped by 0 bases and J by 4 bases, with 17 bases between them. The CDR3 extends over 17 amino acids. Germline CDR1 reads SGHRS; CDR2 reads YFSETQ. For the CDR3, the DNA is TGCGCCAGCAGCTTGGTTGTTTTGGGGGGGTCCGGAAACACCATATATTTT. This gives the protein CASSLVVLGGSGNTIYF.

In regard to this clone: Other DNA variants within this sample encode the same CDR3. The rearrangement uses TRBV5-1 and TRBJ2-3, with D maybe TRBD1 (6 bases). This CDR3 comprises 14 residues. Germline values: CDR1 SGHRS, CDR2 YFSETQ. Trimming left V 6 bases short and J 0 bases short, with 11 bases between. CDR3 sequence: CASIRGGSTDTQYF. CDR3 bases: TGCGCCAGCATAAGAGGGGGTAGCACAGATACGCAGTATTTT.

This clone showed up just once. The chain joins TRBV4-2 to TRBJ1-6; perhaps TRBD1 as D (6 bases). Trimming shortened V by 2 bases and J by 9 bases, and 17 bases separated the two germline ends. Germline CDR1 and CDR2: LGHNA and YNFKEQ. The CDR3 loop spans 16 amino acids. As DNA, the CDR3 is TGTGCCAGCAGCCAACACCCAGGGGAGACAGGTTCACCCCTCCACTTT. It specifies CASSQHPGETGSPLHF.

The V call is TRBV5-6, the J call TRBJ2-7; TRBD1 is a possible D gene (7 bases). Germline-derived CDR1 and CDR2 are SGHDT and YYEEEE. V lost 0 bases to trimming and J lost 0 bases, with 13 bases between them. The CDR3 is 16 residues long. CDR3 loop: CASSLVTGRSSYEQYF. CDR3 nucleotide sequence: TGTGCCAGCAGCTTGGTGACAGGGAGGAGCTCCTACGAGCAGTACTTC.

The chain combines TRBV7-8 with TRBJ1-2, with TRBD1 identical over 10 bases. CDR1 and CDR2 (germline): SGHVS, FQNEAQ. The CDR3 has 16 amino acids. The V segment lost 6 bases and the J segment 0 bases; nucleotides outside the gene matches: 7. Written as DNA, the CDR3 is TGTGCCAGCAGGGTGACAGGGGGCGCGGCTAACTATGGCTACACCTTC. Its translation is CASRVTGGAANYGYTF.

The CDR3 sequence: CAGQAGSYNSPLHF. The CDR3 DNA is TGTGCCGGACAGGCGGGATCCTATAATTCACCCCTCCACTTT. This chain joins TRBV6-5 and TRBJ1-6; 7 nucleotides align to TRBD1. Trimming cost V 11 bases and J 1 base; bases outside gene matches: 5. CDR3 length equals 14 residues. Germline CDR1 MNHEY, CDR2 SVGAGI.

A few counts support this clone. Different DNA sequences within this sample yield the same CDR3. The chain links TRBV5-6 to TRBJ1-1, with 7 bases that match TRBD1. The CDR3 is 15 residues long. CDR1 and CDR2 from the germline V gene are SGHDT and YYEEEE. V lost 2 bases and J lost 2; bases outside the gene matches: 6. For the CDR3, the DNA is TGTGCCAGCAGCTTTCCAACAGGGGCCAACACTGAAGCTTTCTTT. It codes for CASSFPTGANTEAFF.

The J gene is TRBJ1-1, the V gene TRBV30, with D possibly TRBD1 on 5 matching bases. Trimming left V 2 bases short and J 5 bases short, with 21 bases between. This CDR3 spans 16 amino acids. The germline V gene has CDR1 GTSNPN and CDR2 SVGIG (reference sequence). The CDR3 coding sequence is TGTGCCTGGAGTCCCCCCCCCGGGGGGATTTTAACTGAAGCTTTCTTT. It encodes CAWSPPPGGILTEAFF.

The chain couples TRBV20-1 to TRBJ1-3; 7 nucleotides agree with TRBD1. Germline V gene data show CDR1 as DFQATT and CDR2 as SNEGSKA (reference sequence). The J segment lost 4 bases and the V segment lost 3 bases, leaving 9 bases of the junction unmatched. The CDR3 length is 15 residues. The CDR3 is CSASDRQGGGNTIYF. Here the CDR3 DNA reads TGCAGTGCTAGTGATAGACAGGGCGGCGGAAACACCATATATTTT.

The chain couples TRBV6-2 or TRBV6-3 to TRBJ2-1; 11 bases are a match to TRBD2. This CDR3 is 16 amino acids long. V lost 5 bases to trimming and J lost 3 bases; unmatched junction nucleotides: 6. The germline V gene has CDR1 MNHEY and CDR2 SVGEGT. Here the CDR3 reads CASSPLAGANYNEQFF. CDR3 coding DNA: TGTGCCAGCAGTCCACTAGCGGGGGCCAACTACAATGAGCAGTTCTTC.

The rearrangement uses TRBV6-5 and TRBJ1-6; 9 bases fit TRBD1. The V gene's germline CDR1 is MNHEY and CDR2 SVGAGI. The length of the CDR3 is 15 residues. After removal of 2 bases from V and 7 bases from J, the junction contained 3 bases not matched to a gene. In DNA, the CDR3 is TGTGCCAGCAGTTACGACAGGGGGTGGAATTCACCCCTCCACTTT. It codes for CASSYDRGWNSPLHF.

The chain combines TRBV5-1 with TRBJ2-3; tentatively, D is TRBD2 (5 bases). The CDR3 runs to 18 residues. Looked up from germline, CDR1 is SGHRS and CDR2 is YFSETQ. Trimming stripped 0 bases from V and 0 bases from J, with 17 bases between. CDR3 sequence: CASSLGYYRGDSTDTQYF. CDR3 in DNA: TGCGCCAGCAGCTTGGGGTACTATCGGGGAGACAGCACAGATACGCAGTATTTT.

The rearrangement uses TRBV4-3 and TRBJ2-6, with TRBD1 as a possible D gene (6 bases). The CDR3 covers 18 residues. Between the trimmed V and J ends, which lost 3 bases and 0 bases, there was a span of 15 bases. From germline, CDR1 is LGHNA and CDR2 YSLEER. The CDR3 DNA sequence: TGCGCCAGCAGCCAGTGGACAGCGCCTGGCTCTGGGGCCAACGTCCTGACTTTC. It is translated as CASSQWTAPGSGANVLTF.

The chain couples TRBV27 to TRBJ2-7; 11 bases agree with TRBD2. Germline trimming cut 4 bases from V and 3 bases from J; bases unmatched to any gene: 5. This CDR3 is built from 15 residues. Germline V gene data show CDR1 as MNHEY and CDR2 as SMNVEV (reference sequence). CDR3 amino acids: CASSSLTSGDYEQYF. The CDR3 DNA reads as TGTGCCAGCAGTTCGCTGACTAGCGGGGACTACGAGCAGTACTTC.

The V and J genes are TRBV6-2 or TRBV6-3 and TRBJ1-5; no firm D call. There are 17 residues in the CDR3. Trimming cost V 0 bases and J 1 base, with 13 bases left between them. Germline assignment: CDR1 MNHEY and CDR2 SVGEGT. In DNA, the CDR3 is TGTGCCAGCAGTTACTCAGGACGGGGAGGAAGCAATCAGCCCCAGCATTTT. Translated, it gives CASSYSGRGGSNQPQHF.

This chain uses TRBV6-6 with TRBJ1-1, with D possibly matching TRBD1 (6 bases). This CDR3 region has 14 residues. V lost 4 bases to trimming and J lost 5 bases, with 14 bases between them. Germline-derived CDR1 and CDR2 are MNHNY and SVGAGI (reference sequence). CDR3 in DNA: TGTGCCAGCAGTTGGGGGGGCTCTCGGACTGAAGCTTTCTTT. This sequence encodes CASSWGGSRTEAFF.

V and J are TRBV10-2 and TRBJ1-6; TRBD1 is a possible D gene (6 bases). The germline V and J ends were trimmed by 6 bases and 7 bases, with 10 bases remaining between them. The CDR3 is 13 amino acids. Germline V CDR1 and CDR2: WSHSY, SAAADI. This chain's CDR3 is CASRDRGNSPLHF. DNA of the CDR3: TGCGCCAGCAGGGATAGGGGGAATTCACCCCTCCACTTT.

This clone has more than one count but fewer than ten. The chain combines TRBV19 with TRBJ1-1; no definite D call. Germline V gene data show CDR1 as LNHDA and CDR2 as SQIVND (reference sequence). V was clipped by 7 bases and J by 1 base, with 10 bases between them. CDR3 length: 13 amino acids. The CDR3 region is CASTGRENTEAFF. CDR3 DNA: TGTGCCAGTACCGGGCGGGAGAACACTGAAGCTTTCTTT.

The CDR3 bases are TGTGCCAGTAGTATGACAGGGACTGAAGCTTTCTTT. Protein product: CASSMTGTEAFF. V is TRBV19 and J is TRBJ1-1, with 7 positions matching TRBD1. The length of the CDR3 is 12 residues. After removal of 3 bases from V and 5 bases from J, the junction contained 0 bases not matched to a gene. The germline gives CDR1 LNHDA, CDR2 SQIVND (reference sequence). The variable domain in full, completed from reference TRBV19 and TRBJ1-1, reads DGGITQSPKYLFRKEGQNVTLSCEQNLNHDAMYWYRQDPGQGLRLIYYSQIVNDFQKGDIAEGYSVSREKKESFPLTVTSAQKNPTAFYLCASSMTGTEAFFGQGTRLTVV.

This chain joins TRBV4-3 and TRBJ1-2; D not certain. Germline V gives CDR1 LGHNA, CDR2 YSLEER. The V end lost 0 bases, the J end lost 2 bases, and 10 bases lay between the germline ends. This CDR3 region has 15 residues. CDR3 sequence: CASSQDPTGNYGYTF. The CDR3 nucleotides read TGCGCCAGCAGCCAAGATCCGACGGGAAACTATGGCTACACCTTC.

The CDR3 DNA is TGTGCCAGCAGCTTCGGGGGGACAGGGAAAAATTATGGCTACACCTTC. Its protein product is CASSFGGTGKNYGYTF. The rearrangement uses TRBV5-8 and TRBJ1-2; 9 bases fit TRBD1. The germline CDR1 and CDR2 sequences are SGHTS and YDEGEE. V gave up 2 bases and J gave up 5 bases; unmatched junction bases: 10. The CDR3 spans 16 residues.

In its sample, this clone was seen a few times. The V gene is TRBV4-2, the J gene TRBJ2-2, with D possibly being TRBD2 (5 bases). The ends were cut back, 0 bases at V and 0 bases at J, with 11 bases in the middle. CDR3 length: 17 amino acids. Germline-derived CDR1 and CDR2 are LGHNA and YNFKEQ. DNA of the CDR3: TGTGCCAGCAGCCAAGAAATAGGCGGGTCGAACACCGGGGAGCTGTTTTTT. This encodes CASSQEIGGSNTGELFF.

This rearrangement joins TRBV24-1 to TRBJ2-2, with D possibly being TRBD2 (5 bases). The CDR3 covers 15 residues. Germline CDR1 and CDR2: KGHDR and SFDVKD. Trimming stripped 3 bases from V and 8 bases from J, with 15 bases between. The CDR3 DNA reads as TGTGCCACCAGTGATCCCCGAGGGCCCGCAGGGGAGCTGTTTTTT. Translation gives CATSDPRGPAGELFF.